These T cell receptor beta chains were read from a single sample in a study of blood T cell repertoires in COVID-19. Here immunoSEQ multiplex PCR was the method, and the copy in TCRdb shows in-frame clones only, minus some. The table shows fewer than 200,000 clones, with 84% occurring only once. The sample was PBMCs or T cells enriched from blood (not recorded which). The receptors were gathered from a man aged 50-59 years who had recovered from COVID-19. Each CDR3 is given with its conserved first and last residue.

J: TRBJ1-4
V: TRBV4-2
CDR3: CASSQDRQINEKLFF

J: TRBJ2-5
V: TRBV9
CDR3: CASSVSSGGIETQYF

J: TRBJ1-1
V: TRBV18
CDR3: CASSLQANTEAFF

J: TRBJ2-1
V: TRBV19
CDR3: CASSPTPGQGNEQFF

J: TRBJ1-4
V: TRBV5-3
CDR3: CARSLEQDPATNEKLFF

J: TRBJ1-2
V: TRBV27
CDR3: CASSFSARGSSDYGYTF

J: TRBJ2-7
V: TRBV18
CDR3: CASSPRFQSYEQYF

J: TRBJ2-3
V: TRBV27
CDR3: CATSHGRSSGVGNTQYF

J: TRBJ1-2
V: TRBV2
CDR3: CASSERQGANYGYTF

J: TRBJ1-6
V: TRBV30
CDR3: CAWSAGTDNSPLHF

J: TRBJ2-7
V: TRBV6-5
CDR3: CASSYATSYEQYF

J: TRBJ1-6
V: TRBV9
CDR3: CASSAGIHSPLHF

J: TRBJ1-1
V: TRBV7-9
CDR3: CASSPNRDGSTEAFF

J: TRBJ2-7
V: TRBV7-2
CDR3: CASSLDEGAGYEQYF

J: TRBJ2-1
V: TRBV5-1
CDR3: CASSRAGISSYNEQFF

J: TRBJ2-2
V: TRBV6-5
CDR3: CASSRRGGSTGELFF

J: TRBJ2-2
V: TRBV19
CDR3: CASRGSTRITGELFF

J: TRBJ1-4
V: TRBV25-1
CDR3: CASSARGSGEKLFF

J: TRBJ2-3
V: TRBV27
CDR3: CASSSGDRGRADTQYF

J: TRBJ1-6
V: TRBV27
CDR3: CASSPGTGVNSPLHF

J: TRBJ1-3
V: TRBV18
CDR3: CASSPGISSGGARGNTIYF

J: TRBJ1-1
V: TRBV30
CDR3: CAGGGGPDRLLVKAFF

J: TRBJ2-1
V: TRBV5-1
CDR3: CASSVLAGDYNEQFF

J: TRBJ2-1
V: TRBV11-2
CDR3: CASSFLLGGNEQFF

J: TRBJ2-5
V: TRBV9
CDR3: CASSIPTGGGETQYF

J: TRBJ1-5
V: TRBV7-9
CDR3: CASSTQGYNQPQHF

J: TRBJ1-2
V: TRBV27
CDR3: CASSLQGAQAAYGYTF

J: TRBJ2-7
V: TRBV6-2/TRBV6-3
CDR3: CASSTWGGSYEQYF